These T cell receptor beta chains were read from a single sample in a study of Graves' ophthalmopathy and Graves' hyperthyroidism. A single record per CDR3 protein comes from TCRdb applying MiXCR to the multiplex PCR reads. The sample yields 620,000 or so distinct CDR3 sequences, 22% seen once. The material sequenced was peripheral blood. The receptors derive from a woman aged 18-29 years with stable Graves' hyperthyroidism. Some clones in this sample may be carry-over from other donors' samples. CDR3s include the opening cysteine and the closing phenylalanine or tryptophan. Each record gives: V gene, clone size, J gene, D gene, CDR3 length, CDR3 protein, CDR3 DNA. A D gene is named only where the DNA matches it firmly. Not all rows give a size; the values are once, few, many and, for expanded clones, a class.

TRBV6-7,many,TRBJ2-6,TRBD1,18,CASSYLGTGRSGANVLTF,TGTGCCAGCAGTTATCTCGGGACAGGCCGTTCTGGGGCCAACGTCCTGACTTTC
TRBV3-1,NA,TRBJ2-5,NA,15,CASSPRDQGLGLQYF,TGTGCCAGCAGTCCAAGAGACCAGGGGCTAGGGCTCCAGTACTTC
TRBV3-1,NA,TRBJ1-1,NA,15,CASSPQPMADTEAFF,TGTGCCAGCAGCCCTCAACCCATGGCGGACACTGAAGCTTTCTTT
TRBV2,many,TRBJ2-7,TRBD2,19,CASSDGGRPRTSAGYEQYF,TGTGCCAGCAGTGACGGGGGCCGCCCTCGGACTAGCGCCGGTTACGAGCAGTACTTC
TRBV12-3/TRBV12-4,NA,TRBJ1-6,TRBD1,14,CASGRTGDNSPLHF,TGTGCCAGCGGACGGACAGGGGATAATTCACCCCTCCACTTT
TRBV19,few,TRBJ1-2,NA,12,CASSVQGYGYTF,TGTGCCAGTAGTGTGCAGGGATACGGCTACACCTTC
TRBV2,many,TRBJ2-2,NA,12,CASIVGTGELFF,TGTGCCAGCATCGTAGGCACCGGGGAGCTGTTTTTT
TRBV14,NA,TRBJ2-3,TRBD1,17,CASSQDWGQGLYYTQYF,TGTGCCAGCAGCCAAGATTGGGGACAGGGCCTTTACTATACGCAGTATTTT
TRBV19,few,TRBJ1-3,NA,14,CASTKTFSGNTIYF,TGTGCCAGCACAAAAACTTTCTCTGGAAACACCATATATTTT
TRBV27,NA,TRBJ2-4,TRBD2,15,CASSLQASGRRGKYF,TGTGCCAGCAGTTTACAAGCTAGCGGGAGAAGGGGAAAGTACTTC
TRBV18,NA,TRBJ2-4,NA,14,CASSPGAVLNIQYF,TGTGCCAGCTCACCCGGAGCAGTACTAAACATTCAGTACTTC
TRBV4-1,many,TRBJ2-6,TRBD1,15,CASSKTGDGANVLTF,TGCGCCAGCAGCAAGACAGGGGACGGGGCCAACGTCCTGACTTTC
TRBV28,NA,TRBJ2-5,NA,14,CASSLSAVIETQYF,TGTGCCAGCAGTCTATCAGCGGTCATAGAGACCCAGTACTTC
TRBV12-3/TRBV12-4,NA,TRBJ1-2,NA,14,CASSPEGGPYGYTF,TGTGCCAGCAGTCCCGAGGGGGGACCCTATGGCTACACCTTC
TRBV6-1,many,TRBJ2-7,NA,14,CASSEGTFLYEQYF,TGTGCCAGCAGTGAGGGGACCTTCTTATACGAGCAGTACTTC
TRBV19,NA,TRBJ2-2,TRBD2,18,CASSPWGQRGPRTGELFF,TGTGCCAGTAGCCCATGGGGTCAGCGGGGGCCTCGGACCGGGGAGCTGTTTTTT
TRBV14,many,TRBJ1-2,NA,15,CASSQADFVGYGYTF,TGTGCCAGCAGCCAAGCAGACTTTGTGGGCTATGGCTACACCTTC
TRBV2,many,TRBJ2-2,TRBD2,15,CASSGGRANTGELFF,TGTGCCAGCAGCGGCGGGAGGGCGAACACCGGGGAGCTGTTTTTT
TRBV28,few,TRBJ2-7,TRBD1,14,CASSTGQEHYEQYF,TGTGCCAGCAGCACCGGACAGGAACACTACGAGCAGTACTTC
TRBV12-3/TRBV12-4,many,TRBJ1-6,TRBD1,14,CASNPGTGSSPLHF,TGTGCCAGCAATCCAGGGACAGGGAGTTCACCCCTCCACTTT
TRBV30,NA,TRBJ1-2,NA,13,CAWSVTEIGGYTF,TGTGCCTGGAGTGTAACGGAGATTGGTGGCTACACCTTC
TRBV7-2,many,TRBJ2-7,NA,14,CASSETGTGYEQYF,TGTGCCAGCAGCGAAACCGGGACGGGCTACGAGCAGTACTTC
TRBV6-1,NA,TRBJ1-6,TRBD1,18,CASARDRVPDSYNSPLHF,TGTGCCAGCGCGAGGGACAGGGTACCGGATTCCTATAATTCACCCCTCCACTTT